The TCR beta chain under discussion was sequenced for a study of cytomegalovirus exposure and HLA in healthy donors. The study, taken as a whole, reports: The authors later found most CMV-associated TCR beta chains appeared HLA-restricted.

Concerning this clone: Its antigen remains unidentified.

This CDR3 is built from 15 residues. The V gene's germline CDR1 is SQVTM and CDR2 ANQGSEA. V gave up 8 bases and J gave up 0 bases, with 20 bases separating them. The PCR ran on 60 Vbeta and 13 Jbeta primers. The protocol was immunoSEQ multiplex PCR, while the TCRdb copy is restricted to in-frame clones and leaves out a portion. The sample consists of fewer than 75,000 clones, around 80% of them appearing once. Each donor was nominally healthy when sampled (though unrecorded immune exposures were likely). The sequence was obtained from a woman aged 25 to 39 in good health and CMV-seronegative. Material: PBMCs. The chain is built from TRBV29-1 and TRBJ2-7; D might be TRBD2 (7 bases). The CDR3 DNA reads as TGCAGCTTTGTTGGGGGGGCCCTAAACTCCTACGAGCAGTACTTC. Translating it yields CSFVGGALNSYEQYF.